Sequencing of this TCR beta chain was carried out in a study of T-cell memory formation after mild COVID-19. Overall study findings and caveats: Clones shrinking from day 15 to 85 showed even CD4/CD8 mixes; later expanders tilted CD4+. Second-wave clones peaking on day 37 lacked confirmed SARS-CoV-2 specificity. CD4+ clones that contracted lay mainly in CM and EM; CD8+ ones lay in EMRA.

In the case of this clonotype: Its antigen is unidentified.

CDR3 size: 17 residues. The germline gives CDR1 SGHAT, CDR2 FQNNGV. With 4 bases clipped from V and 4 bases from J, the junction kept 9 bases outside the gene matches. Libraries for TCRalpha and TCRbeta carried sample barcodes and unique molecular identifiers via 5'RACE. TCRdb reanalysed the 5' RACE reads using MiXCR and keeps one entry per CDR3 protein. The table includes hundreds of thousands of distinct CDR3 sequences, approximately 29% detected once. The sequence derives from an adult woman who had mild COVID-19 (a few samples of this study predate the infection). Cell type and time point are not known. Sample: PBMCs or a T cell subset sorted from them (not recorded which). The chain links TRBV11-2 to TRBJ2-1; 11 bases align to TRBD2. DNA for the CDR3: TGTGCCAGCAGCTCCCTAAGGTTAGCGGGAGGGTACAATGAGCAGTTCTTC. It yields the protein CASSSLRLAGGYNEQFF. The full variable domain, completed using reference TRBV11-2 and TRBJ2-1, is EAGVAQSPRYKIIEKRQSVAFWCNPISGHATLYWYQQILGQGPKLLIQFQNNGVVDDSQLPKDRFSAERLKGVDSTLKIQPAKLEDSAVYLCASSSLRLAGGYNEQFFGPGTRLTVL.